The rows below give T cell receptor beta chains drawn from one sample of a study of cytomegalovirus exposure and HLA in healthy donors. Sequencing was performed with immunoSEQ multiplex PCR; in TCRdb, only in-frame clones are kept and a portion is missing. The sample lists roughly 200,000 clones, around 76% occurring once. Sequenced material: PBMCs. These receptors were obtained from a man aged 25-45 years in good health and CMV-seronegative. Both conserved end residues are part of each CDR3. The order of the fields is V gene, clone size, J gene, CDR3 protein. Only part of the rows carry a size: once, few, many, or a class if the clone is expanded.

v_gene: TRBV6-1
abundance: NA
j_gene: TRBJ2-7
CDR3aa: CASSETTGGPYEQYF

v_gene: TRBV28
abundance: NA
j_gene: TRBJ1-5
CDR3aa: CASSFGTGPQHF

v_gene: TRBV10-3
abundance: NA
j_gene: TRBJ2-2
CDR3aa: CAISESSPGGSAELFF

v_gene: TRBV27
abundance: few
j_gene: TRBJ2-3
CDR3aa: CASSTLFSSHGTDTQYF

v_gene: TRBV7-3
abundance: NA
j_gene: TRBJ2-1
CDR3aa: CASSFGWANEQFF

v_gene: TRBV21-1
abundance: NA
j_gene: TRBJ1-1
CDR3aa: CASSKEGQGNTEAFF

v_gene: TRBV11-2
abundance: NA
j_gene: TRBJ1-1
CDR3aa: CASSGRGSMNTEAFF

v_gene: TRBV7-3
abundance: NA
j_gene: TRBJ2-2
CDR3aa: CASSLKRSGAANTGELFF

v_gene: TRBV19
abundance: NA
j_gene: TRBJ1-6
CDR3aa: CASTRDTTNSPLHF

v_gene: TRBV28
abundance: NA
j_gene: TRBJ1-1
CDR3aa: CASSSYRENTEAFF

v_gene: TRBV5-1
abundance: NA
j_gene: TRBJ1-4
CDR3aa: CASRSKLTTNEKLFF

v_gene: TRBV9
abundance: NA
j_gene: TRBJ2-3
CDR3aa: CASSVGLAGATDTQYF

v_gene: TRBV18
abundance: NA
j_gene: TRBJ1-5
CDR3aa: CASSPAQGNQPQHF

v_gene: TRBV6-8
abundance: NA
j_gene: TRBJ2-7
CDR3aa: CASPEGDRVREQYF

v_gene: TRBV12-5
abundance: NA
j_gene: TRBJ2-7
CDR3aa: CASGFMHSYARHEQYF

v_gene: TRBV27
abundance: few
j_gene: TRBJ2-2
CDR3aa: CASSKGSGVAGELFF

v_gene: TRBV9
abundance: NA
j_gene: TRBJ2-1
CDR3aa: CASSVAGQRGYNEQFF

v_gene: TRBV4-2
abundance: NA
j_gene: TRBJ2-1
CDR3aa: CASSQGGLASSYNEQFF

v_gene: TRBV7-9
abundance: NA
j_gene: TRBJ2-1
CDR3aa: CASSLEMGTSGRGEQFF

v_gene: TRBV19
abundance: NA
j_gene: TRBJ2-5
CDR3aa: CASSIAGLEETQYF

v_gene: TRBV10-3
abundance: NA
j_gene: TRBJ2-7
CDR3aa: CAISERSYEQYF

v_gene: TRBV14
abundance: NA
j_gene: TRBJ2-1
CDR3aa: CASSHPRSGYNEQFF

v_gene: TRBV2
abundance: NA
j_gene: TRBJ1-1
CDR3aa: CASQGRGTEAFF

v_gene: TRBV7-2
abundance: NA
j_gene: TRBJ2-1
CDR3aa: CASSSKTSGKDNEQFF

v_gene: TRBV25-1
abundance: NA
j_gene: TRBJ1-1
CDR3aa: CASSLGDTEAFF

v_gene: TRBV28
abundance: NA
j_gene: TRBJ2-1
CDR3aa: CASIGGANNEQFF

v_gene: TRBV10-3
abundance: NA
j_gene: TRBJ2-1
CDR3aa: CAINRLAGLTANEQFF

v_gene: TRBV6-1
abundance: NA
j_gene: TRBJ1-2
CDR3aa: CASSEGGLSYGYTF

v_gene: TRBV10-3
abundance: NA
j_gene: TRBJ1-5
CDR3aa: CAISADGGPQHF

v_gene: TRBV6-5
abundance: once
j_gene: TRBJ2-7
CDR3aa: CASSYLTGLNNEQYF

v_gene: TRBV7-8
abundance: NA
j_gene: TRBJ2-7
CDR3aa: CASSWGGRYEQYF

v_gene: TRBV7-9
abundance: NA
j_gene: TRBJ2-1
CDR3aa: CASSSSGRAWNEQFF

v_gene: TRBV6-6
abundance: NA
j_gene: TRBJ2-1
CDR3aa: CASSYSSAGFDEQFF